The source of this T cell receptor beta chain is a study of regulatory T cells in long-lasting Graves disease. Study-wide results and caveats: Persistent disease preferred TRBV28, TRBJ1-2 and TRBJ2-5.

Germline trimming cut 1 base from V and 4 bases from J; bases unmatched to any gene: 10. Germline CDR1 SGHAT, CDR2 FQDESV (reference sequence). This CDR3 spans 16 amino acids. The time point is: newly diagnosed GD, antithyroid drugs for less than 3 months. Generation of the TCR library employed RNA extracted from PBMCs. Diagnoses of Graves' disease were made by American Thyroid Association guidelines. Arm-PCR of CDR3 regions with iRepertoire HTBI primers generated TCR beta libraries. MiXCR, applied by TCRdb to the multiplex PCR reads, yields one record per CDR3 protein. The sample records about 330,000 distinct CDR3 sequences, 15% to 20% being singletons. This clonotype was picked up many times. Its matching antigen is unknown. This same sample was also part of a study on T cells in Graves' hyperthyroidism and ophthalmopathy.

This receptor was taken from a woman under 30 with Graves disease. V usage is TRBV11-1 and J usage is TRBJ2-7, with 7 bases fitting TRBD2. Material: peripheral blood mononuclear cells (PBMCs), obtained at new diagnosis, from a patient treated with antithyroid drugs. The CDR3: CASSLDSRELSYEQYF. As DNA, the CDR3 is TGTGCCAGCAGCTTAGACTCGCGGGAGCTTTCGTACGAGCAGTACTTC.